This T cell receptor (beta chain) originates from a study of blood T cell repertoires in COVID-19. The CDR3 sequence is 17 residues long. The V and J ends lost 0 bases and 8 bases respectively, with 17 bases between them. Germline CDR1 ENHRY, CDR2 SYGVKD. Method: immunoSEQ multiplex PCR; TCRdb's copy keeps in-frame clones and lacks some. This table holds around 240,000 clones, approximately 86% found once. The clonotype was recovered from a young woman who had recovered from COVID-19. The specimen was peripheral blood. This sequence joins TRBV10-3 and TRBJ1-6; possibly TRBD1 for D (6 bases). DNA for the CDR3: TGTGCCATCAGTGAGTCAGTGGGCAGGGGCGGGTATTCACCCCTCCACTTT. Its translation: CAISESVGRGGYSPLHF.